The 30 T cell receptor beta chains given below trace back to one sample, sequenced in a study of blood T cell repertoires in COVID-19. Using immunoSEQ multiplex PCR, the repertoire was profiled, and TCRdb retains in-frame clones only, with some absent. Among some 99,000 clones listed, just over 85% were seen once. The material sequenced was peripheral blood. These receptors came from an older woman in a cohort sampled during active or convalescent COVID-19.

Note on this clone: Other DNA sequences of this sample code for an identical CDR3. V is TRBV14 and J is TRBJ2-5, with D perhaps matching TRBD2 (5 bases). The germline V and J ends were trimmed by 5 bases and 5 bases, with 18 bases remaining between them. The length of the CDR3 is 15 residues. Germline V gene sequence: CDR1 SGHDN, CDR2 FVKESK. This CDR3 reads CASSGVSSRIETQYF. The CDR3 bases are TGTGCCAGCAGCGGAGTTTCTAGCCGTATCGAGACCCAGTACTTC.

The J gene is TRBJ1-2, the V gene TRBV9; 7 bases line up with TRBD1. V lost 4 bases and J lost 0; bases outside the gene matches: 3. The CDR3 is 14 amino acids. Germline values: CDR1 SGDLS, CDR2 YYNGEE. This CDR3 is CASSKGQSNYGYTF. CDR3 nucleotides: TGTGCCAGCAGCAAGGGACAGTCTAACTATGGCTACACCTTC.

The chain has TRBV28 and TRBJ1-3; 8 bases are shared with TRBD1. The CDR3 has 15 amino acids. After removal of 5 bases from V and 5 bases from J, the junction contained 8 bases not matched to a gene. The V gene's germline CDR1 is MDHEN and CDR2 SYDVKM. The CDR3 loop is CASSIPDRGRNTIYF. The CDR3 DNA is TGTGCCAGCAGTATCCCCGACAGGGGCCGAAACACCATATATTTT.

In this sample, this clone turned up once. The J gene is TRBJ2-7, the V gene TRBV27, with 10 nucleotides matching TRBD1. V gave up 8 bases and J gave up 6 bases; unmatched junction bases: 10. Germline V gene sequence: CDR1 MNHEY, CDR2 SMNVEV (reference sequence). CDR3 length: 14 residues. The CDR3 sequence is CASWDRGALSEQYF. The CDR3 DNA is TGTGCCAGCTGGGACAGGGGTGCCCTCTCCGAGCAGTACTTC.

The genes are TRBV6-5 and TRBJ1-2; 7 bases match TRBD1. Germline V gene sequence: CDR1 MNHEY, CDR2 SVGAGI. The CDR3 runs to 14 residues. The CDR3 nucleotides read TGTGCTACACTCCGACAGGGCAATAACTATGGCTACACCTTC. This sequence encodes CATLRQGNNYGYTF.

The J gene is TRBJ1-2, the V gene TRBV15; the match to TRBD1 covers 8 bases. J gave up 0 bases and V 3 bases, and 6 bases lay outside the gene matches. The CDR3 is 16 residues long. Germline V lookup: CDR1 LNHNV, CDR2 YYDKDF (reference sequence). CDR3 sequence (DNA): TGTGCCACCAGCAGGGATCAGGGGGCAGCTAACTATGGCTACACCTTC. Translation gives CATSRDQGAANYGYTF.

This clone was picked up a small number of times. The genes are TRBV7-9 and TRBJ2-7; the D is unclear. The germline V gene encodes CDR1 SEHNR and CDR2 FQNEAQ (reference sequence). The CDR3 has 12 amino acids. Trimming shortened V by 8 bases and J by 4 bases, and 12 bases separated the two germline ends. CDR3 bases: TGTGCCAGCGACTCCGTTGGGTACGAGCAGTACTTC. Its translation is CASDSVGYEQYF.

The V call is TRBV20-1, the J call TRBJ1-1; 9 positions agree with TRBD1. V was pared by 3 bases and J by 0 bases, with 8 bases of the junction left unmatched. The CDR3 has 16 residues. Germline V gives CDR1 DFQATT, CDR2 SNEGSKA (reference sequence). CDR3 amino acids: CSASPQGAALNTEAFF. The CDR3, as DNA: TGCAGTGCTAGTCCACAGGGGGCGGCTTTGAACACTGAAGCTTTCTTT.

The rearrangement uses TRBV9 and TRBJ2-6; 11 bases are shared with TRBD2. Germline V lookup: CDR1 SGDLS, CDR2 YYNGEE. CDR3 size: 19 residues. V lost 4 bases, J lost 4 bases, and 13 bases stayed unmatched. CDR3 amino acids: CASSTTYSGRAAGANVLTF. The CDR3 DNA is TGTGCCAGCAGCACTACTTATAGCGGGAGGGCTGCCGGGGCCAACGTCCTGACTTTC.

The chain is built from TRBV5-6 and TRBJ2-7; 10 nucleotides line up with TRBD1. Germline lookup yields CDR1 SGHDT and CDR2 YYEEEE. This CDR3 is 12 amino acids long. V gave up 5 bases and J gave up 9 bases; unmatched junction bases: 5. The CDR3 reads CASRRQGAGQYF. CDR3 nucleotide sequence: TGTGCCAGCAGGCGACAGGGGGCTGGGCAGTACTTC.

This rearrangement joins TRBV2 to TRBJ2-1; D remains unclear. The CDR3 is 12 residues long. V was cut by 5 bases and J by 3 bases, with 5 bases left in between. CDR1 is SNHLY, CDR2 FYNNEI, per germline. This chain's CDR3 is CASSLSYNEQFF. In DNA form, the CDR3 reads TGTGCCAGCAGTCTGAGCTACAATGAGCAGTTCTTC.

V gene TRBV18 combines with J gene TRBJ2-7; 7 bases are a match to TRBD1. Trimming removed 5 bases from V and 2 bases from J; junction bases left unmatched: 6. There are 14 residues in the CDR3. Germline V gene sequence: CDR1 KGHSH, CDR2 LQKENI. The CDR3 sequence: CASSSTGDAYEQYF. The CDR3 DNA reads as TGTGCCAGCTCATCAACAGGGGACGCCTACGAGCAGTACTTC.

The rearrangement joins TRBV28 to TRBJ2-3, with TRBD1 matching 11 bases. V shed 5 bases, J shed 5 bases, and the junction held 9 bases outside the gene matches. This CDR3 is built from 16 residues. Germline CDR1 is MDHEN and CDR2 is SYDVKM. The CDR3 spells CASSPWGQGEVDTQYF. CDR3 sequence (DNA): TGTGCCAGCAGTCCATGGGGACAGGGGGAGGTAGATACGCAGTATTTT.

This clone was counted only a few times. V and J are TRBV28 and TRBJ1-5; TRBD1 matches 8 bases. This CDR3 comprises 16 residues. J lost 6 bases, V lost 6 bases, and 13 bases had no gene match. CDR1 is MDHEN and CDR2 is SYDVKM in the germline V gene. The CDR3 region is CASSYFGQGLVQPQHF. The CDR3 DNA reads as TGTGCCAGCAGCTACTTCGGACAGGGATTGGTTCAGCCCCAGCATTTT.

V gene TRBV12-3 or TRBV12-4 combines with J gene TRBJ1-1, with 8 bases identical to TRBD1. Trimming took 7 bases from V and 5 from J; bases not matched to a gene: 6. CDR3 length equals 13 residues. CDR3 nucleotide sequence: TGTGCCAGCATCCTGGACAGGGTAACTGAAGCTTTCTTT. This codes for CASILDRVTEAFF.

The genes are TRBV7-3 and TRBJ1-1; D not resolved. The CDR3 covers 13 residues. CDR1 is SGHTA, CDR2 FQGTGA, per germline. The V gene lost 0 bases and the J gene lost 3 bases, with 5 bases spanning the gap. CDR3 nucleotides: TGTGCCAGCAGCTTAACGGAGGACACTGAAGCTTTCTTT. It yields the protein CASSLTEDTEAFF.

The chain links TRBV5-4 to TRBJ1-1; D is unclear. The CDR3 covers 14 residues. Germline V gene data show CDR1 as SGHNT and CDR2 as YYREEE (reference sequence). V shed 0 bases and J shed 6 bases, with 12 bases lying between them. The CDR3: CASSLVGLNSEAFF. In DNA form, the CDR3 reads TGTGCCAGCAGCTTGGTTGGCTTAAATTCTGAAGCTTTCTTT.

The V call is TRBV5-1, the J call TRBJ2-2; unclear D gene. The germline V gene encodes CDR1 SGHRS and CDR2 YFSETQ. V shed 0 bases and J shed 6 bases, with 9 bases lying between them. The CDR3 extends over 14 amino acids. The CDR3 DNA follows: TGCGCCAGCAGCTTGGAGAACTGGTCCGGGGAGCTGTTTTTT. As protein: CASSLENWSGELFF.

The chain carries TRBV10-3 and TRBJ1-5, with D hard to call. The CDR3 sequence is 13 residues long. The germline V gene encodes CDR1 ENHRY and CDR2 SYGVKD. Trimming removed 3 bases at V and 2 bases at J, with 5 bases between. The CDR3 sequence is CAISDSGNQPQHF. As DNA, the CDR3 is TGTGCCATCAGTGATTCGGGCAATCAGCCCCAGCATTTT.

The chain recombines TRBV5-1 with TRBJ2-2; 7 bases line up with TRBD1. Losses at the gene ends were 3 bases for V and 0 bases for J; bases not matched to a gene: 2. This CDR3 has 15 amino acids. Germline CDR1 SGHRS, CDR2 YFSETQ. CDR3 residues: CASSWDSANTGELFF. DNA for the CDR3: TGCGCCAGCAGCTGGGACAGCGCGAACACCGGGGAGCTGTTTTTT.

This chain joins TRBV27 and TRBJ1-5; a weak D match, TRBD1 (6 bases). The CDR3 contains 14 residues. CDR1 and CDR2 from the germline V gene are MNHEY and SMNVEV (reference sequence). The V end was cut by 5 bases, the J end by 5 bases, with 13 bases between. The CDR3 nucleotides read TGTGCCAGCAGTGACTCGTACAGGGATCAGCCCCAGCATTTT. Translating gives CASSDSYRDQPQHF.

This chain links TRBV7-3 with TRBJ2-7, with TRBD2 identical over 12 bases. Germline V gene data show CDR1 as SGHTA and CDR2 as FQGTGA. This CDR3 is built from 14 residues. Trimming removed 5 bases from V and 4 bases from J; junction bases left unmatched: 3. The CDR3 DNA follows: TGTGCCAGCAGCCCCGGGACTAGCGGGTACGAGCAGTACTTC. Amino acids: CASSPGTSGYEQYF.

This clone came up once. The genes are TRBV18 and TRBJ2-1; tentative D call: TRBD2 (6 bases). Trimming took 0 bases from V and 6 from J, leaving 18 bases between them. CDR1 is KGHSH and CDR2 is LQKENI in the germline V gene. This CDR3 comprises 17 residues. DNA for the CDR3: TGTGCCAGCTCACCACCCGGTGGAGGGCTTTCCCTCAATGAGCAGTTCTTC. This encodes CASSPPGGGLSLNEQFF.

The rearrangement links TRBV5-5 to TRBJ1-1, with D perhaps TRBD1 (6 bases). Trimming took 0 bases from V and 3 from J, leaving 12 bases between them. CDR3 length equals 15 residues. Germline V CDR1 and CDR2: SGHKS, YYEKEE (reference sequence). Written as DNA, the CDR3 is TGTGCCAGCAGCTTGGTGGCAGGGGTGGACACTGAAGCTTTCTTT. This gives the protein CASSLVAGVDTEAFF.

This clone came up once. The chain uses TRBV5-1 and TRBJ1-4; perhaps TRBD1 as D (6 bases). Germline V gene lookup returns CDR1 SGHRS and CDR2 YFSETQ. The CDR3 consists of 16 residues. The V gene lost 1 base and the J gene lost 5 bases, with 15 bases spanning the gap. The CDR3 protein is CASSLPTGSRNEKLFF. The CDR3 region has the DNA TGCGCCAGCAGCTTGCCTACAGGGAGTCGGAATGAAAAACTGTTTTTT.

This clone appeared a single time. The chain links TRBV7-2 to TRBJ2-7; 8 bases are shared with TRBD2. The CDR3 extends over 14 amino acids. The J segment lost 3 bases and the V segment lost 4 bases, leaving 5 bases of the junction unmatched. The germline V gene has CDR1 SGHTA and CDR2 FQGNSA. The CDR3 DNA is TGTGCCAGCAGCTCCATAGCGGGGAACTACGAGCAGTACTTC. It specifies CASSSIAGNYEQYF.

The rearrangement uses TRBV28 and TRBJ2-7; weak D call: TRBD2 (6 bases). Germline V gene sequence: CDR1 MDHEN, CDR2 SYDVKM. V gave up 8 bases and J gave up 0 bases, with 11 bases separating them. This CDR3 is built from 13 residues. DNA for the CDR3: TGTGCCAGCGGGGCTAGCGACTCCTACGAGCAGTACTTC. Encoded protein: CASGASDSYEQYF.

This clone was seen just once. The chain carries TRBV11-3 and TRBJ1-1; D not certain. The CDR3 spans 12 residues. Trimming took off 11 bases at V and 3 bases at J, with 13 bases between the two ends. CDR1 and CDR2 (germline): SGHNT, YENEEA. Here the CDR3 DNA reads TGTGCCGAGGGAGGCGCGGACACTGAAGCTTTCTTT. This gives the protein CAEGGADTEAFF. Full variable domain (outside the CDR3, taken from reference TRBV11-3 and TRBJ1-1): EAGVVQSPRYKIIEKKQPVAFWCNPISGHNTLYWYLQNLGQGPELLIRYENEEAVDDSQLPKDRFSAERLKGVDSTLKIQPAELGDSAVYLCAEGGADTEAFFGQGTRLTVV.

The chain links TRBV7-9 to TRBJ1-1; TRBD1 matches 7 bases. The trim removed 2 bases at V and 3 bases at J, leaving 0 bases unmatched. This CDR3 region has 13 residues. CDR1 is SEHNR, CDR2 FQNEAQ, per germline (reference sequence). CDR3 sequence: CASSLTGDTEAFF. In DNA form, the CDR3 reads TGTGCCAGCAGCTTAACAGGGGACACTGAAGCTTTCTTT.

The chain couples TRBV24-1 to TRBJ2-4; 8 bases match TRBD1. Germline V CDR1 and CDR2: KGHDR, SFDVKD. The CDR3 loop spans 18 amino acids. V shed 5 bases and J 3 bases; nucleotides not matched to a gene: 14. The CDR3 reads CATSVGQDGGLDKNIQYF. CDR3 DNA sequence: TGTGCCACCAGTGTGGGACAGGATGGGGGATTAGACAAAAACATTCAGTACTTC.